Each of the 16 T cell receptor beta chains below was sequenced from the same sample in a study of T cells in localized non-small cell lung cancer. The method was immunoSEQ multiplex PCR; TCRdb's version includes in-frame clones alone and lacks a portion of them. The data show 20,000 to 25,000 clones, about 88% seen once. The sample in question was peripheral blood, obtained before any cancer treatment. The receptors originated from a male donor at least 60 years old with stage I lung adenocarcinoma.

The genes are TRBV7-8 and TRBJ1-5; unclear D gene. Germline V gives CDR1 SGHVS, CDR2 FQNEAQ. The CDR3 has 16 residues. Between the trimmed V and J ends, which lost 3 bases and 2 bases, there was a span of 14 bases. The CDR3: CASSFRAGVGNQPQHF. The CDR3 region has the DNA TGTGCCAGCAGCTTCCGGGCTGGGGTGGGCAATCAGCCCCAGCATTTT. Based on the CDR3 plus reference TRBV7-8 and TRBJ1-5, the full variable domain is GAGVSQSPRYKVAKRGQDVALRCDPISGHVSLFWYQQALGQGPEFLTYFQNEAQLDKSGLPSDRFFAERPEGSVSTLKIQRTQQEDSAVYLCASSFRAGVGNQPQHFGDGTRLSIL.

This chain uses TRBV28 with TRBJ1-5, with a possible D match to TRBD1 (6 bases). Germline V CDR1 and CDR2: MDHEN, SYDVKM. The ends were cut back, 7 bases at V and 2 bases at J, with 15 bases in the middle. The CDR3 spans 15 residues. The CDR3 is CASTLLGGGNQPQHF. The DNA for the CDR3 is TGTGCCAGCACCCTCTTAGGGGGTGGCAATCAGCCCCAGCATTTT. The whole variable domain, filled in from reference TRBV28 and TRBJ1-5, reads DVKVTQSSRYLVKRTGEKVFLECVQDMDHENMFWYRQDPGLGLRLIYFSYDVKMKEKGDIPEGYSVSREKKERFSLILESASTNQTSMYLCASTLLGGGNQPQHFGDGTRLSIL.

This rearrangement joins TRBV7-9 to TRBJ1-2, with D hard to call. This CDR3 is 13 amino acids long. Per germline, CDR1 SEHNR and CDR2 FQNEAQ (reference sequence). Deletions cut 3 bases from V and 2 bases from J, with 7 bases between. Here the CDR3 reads CASSFQGNYGYTF. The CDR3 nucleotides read TGTGCCAGCAGCTTCCAAGGGAACTATGGCTACACCTTC.

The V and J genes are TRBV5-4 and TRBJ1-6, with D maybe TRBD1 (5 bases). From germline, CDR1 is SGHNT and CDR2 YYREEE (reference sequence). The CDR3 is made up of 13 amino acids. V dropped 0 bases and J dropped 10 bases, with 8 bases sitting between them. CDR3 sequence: CASSLGGYSPLHF. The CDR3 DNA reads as TGTGCCAGCAGCTTGGGGGGGTACTCACCCCTCCACTTT.

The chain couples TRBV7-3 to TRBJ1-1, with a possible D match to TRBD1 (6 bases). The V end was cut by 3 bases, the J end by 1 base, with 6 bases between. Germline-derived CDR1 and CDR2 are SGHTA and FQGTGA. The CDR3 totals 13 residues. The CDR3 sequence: CASSLDRNTEAFF. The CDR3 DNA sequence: TGTGCCAGCAGCTTGGACAGGAACACTGAAGCTTTCTTT.

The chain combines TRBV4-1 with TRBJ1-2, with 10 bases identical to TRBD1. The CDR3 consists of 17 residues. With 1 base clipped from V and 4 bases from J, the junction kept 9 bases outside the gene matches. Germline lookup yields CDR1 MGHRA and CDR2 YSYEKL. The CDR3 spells CASSQGSPGQGIYGYTF. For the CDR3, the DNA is TGCGCCAGCAGCCAAGGTTCACCGGGACAGGGGATCTATGGCTACACCTTC.

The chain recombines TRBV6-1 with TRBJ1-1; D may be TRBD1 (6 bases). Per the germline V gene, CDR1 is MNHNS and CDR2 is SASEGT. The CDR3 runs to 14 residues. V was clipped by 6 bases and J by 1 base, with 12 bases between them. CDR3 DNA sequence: TGTGCCAGCAGATACAGGGTGGAGAACACTGAAGCTTTCTTT. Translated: CASRYRVENTEAFF.

The CDR3 region has the DNA TGTGCCAGCAGCCCAGCCTTCAGGGGGCCCGGGACTGAAGCTTTCTTT. Amino acid sequence: CASSPAFRGPGTEAFF. The rearrangement joins TRBV7-3 to TRBJ1-1; 8 nucleotides line up with TRBD1. The CDR3 sequence is 16 residues long. The trim removed 5 bases at V and 5 bases at J, leaving 13 bases unmatched. Germline lookup yields CDR1 SGHTA and CDR2 FQGTGA.

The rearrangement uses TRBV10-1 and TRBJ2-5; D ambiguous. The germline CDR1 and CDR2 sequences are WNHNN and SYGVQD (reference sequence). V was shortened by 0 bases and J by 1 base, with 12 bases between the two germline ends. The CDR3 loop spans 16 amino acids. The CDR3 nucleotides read TGCGCCAGCAGTGAGTCCCTGGACGGTCTCCAAGAGACCCAGTACTTC. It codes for CASSESLDGLQETQYF.

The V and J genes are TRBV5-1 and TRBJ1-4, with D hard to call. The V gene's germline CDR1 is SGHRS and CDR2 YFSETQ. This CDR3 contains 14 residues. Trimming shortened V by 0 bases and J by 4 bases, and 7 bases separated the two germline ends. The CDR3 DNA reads TGCGCCAGCAGCTTGGGGCAGGTTAATGAAAAACTGTTTTTT. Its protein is CASSLGQVNEKLFF.

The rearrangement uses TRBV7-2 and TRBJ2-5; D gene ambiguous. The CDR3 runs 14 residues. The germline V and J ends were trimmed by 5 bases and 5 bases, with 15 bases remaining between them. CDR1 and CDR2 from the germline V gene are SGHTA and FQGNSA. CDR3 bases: TGTGCCAGCAGCCCTGACCGAGGTCGGGAGACCCAGTACTTC. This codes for CASSPDRGRETQYF.

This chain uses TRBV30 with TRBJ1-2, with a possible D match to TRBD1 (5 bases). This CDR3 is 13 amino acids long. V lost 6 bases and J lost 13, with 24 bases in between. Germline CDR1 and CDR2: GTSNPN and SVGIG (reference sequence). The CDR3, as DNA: TGTGCCTGCCTCGGGCGGGACTCAACCAGTTGCACCTTC. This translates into CACLGRDSTSCTF.

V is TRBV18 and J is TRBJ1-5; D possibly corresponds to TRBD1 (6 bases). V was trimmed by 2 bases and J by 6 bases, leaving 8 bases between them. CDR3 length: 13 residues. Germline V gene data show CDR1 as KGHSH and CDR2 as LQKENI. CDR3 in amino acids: CASSPAQGQPQHF. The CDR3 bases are TGTGCCAGCTCACCAGCACAGGGTCAGCCCCAGCATTTT.

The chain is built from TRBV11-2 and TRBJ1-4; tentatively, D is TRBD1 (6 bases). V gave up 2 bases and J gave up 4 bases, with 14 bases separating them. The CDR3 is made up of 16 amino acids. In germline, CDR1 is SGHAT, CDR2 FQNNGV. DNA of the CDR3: TGTGCCAGCAGCTTAAGCCCGGACAGCTTTAATGAAAAACTGTTTTTT. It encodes CASSLSPDSFNEKLFF.

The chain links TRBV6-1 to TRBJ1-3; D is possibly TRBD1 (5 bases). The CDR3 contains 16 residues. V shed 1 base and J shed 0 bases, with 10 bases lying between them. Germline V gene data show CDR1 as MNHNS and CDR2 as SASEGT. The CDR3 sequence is CASSEGAGASGNTIYF. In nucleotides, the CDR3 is TGTGCCAGCAGTGAAGGGGCCGGGGCCTCTGGAAACACCATATATTTT.

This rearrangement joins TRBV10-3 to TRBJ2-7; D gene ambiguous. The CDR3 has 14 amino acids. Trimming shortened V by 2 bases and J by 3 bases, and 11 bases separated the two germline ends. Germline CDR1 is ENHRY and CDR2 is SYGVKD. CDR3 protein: CAISERPENYEQYF. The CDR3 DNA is TGTGCCATCAGTGAGCGCCCGGAAAACTACGAGCAGTACTTC.